This TCR beta chain was obtained from a study of CD8 T cells in Susac syndrome. A quantity of about 0.5 to 1 ug RNA underwent reverse transcription using random hexamers. Multiplex immunoSEQ PCR targeted 54 Vbeta and 13 Jbeta TCR beta segments. TCRdb independently ran MiXCR on the immunoSEQ multiplex PCR reads; one entry per CDR3 protein. The table records hundreds of thousands of distinct CDR3 sequences, roughly 95% of them present only once. Germline CDR1 reads GTSNPN; CDR2 reads SVGIG (reference sequence). Trimming cost V 4 bases and J 2 bases; bases outside gene matches: 12. The CDR3 runs to 17 residues. Findings of the study overall: The study acknowledged a relatively small number of individuals in its TCR sequencing and HLA analysis.

A word on this clonotype: Its antigen remains unknown.

The specimen was CD4+ T cells from PBMCs. The receptor was isolated from a human donor with Susac syndrome. The chain recombines TRBV30 with TRBJ2-5; 11 bases are a match to TRBD1. The CDR3 nucleotides read TGTGCCTGGATCTCCTTAAAGGGGACAGGGGGGCAAGAGACCCAGTACTTC. Protein: CAWISLKGTGGQETQYF.